The clone carrying this TCR beta chain was observed a handful of times. Its specificity is not known. Other nucleotide sequences in the sample specify the same CDR3. The sample comes from a study of beta chain features in type 1 diabetes. The study's findings and limits: Type 1 diabetes patients had moderately but significantly shorter TCRB CDR3s in all four CD4+ subsets.

Every bit of the isolated RNA underwent reverse transcription, so sequencing read expressed TCRB transcripts. Clones were sequenced by immunoSEQ multiplex PCR, and TCRdb holds only the in-frame ones, with some missing. The data show about 160,000 clones, 6.5% to 8.5% seen once. This sequence was found in a man in his late teens or twenties with type 1 diabetes. Sequencing used central memory CD4+ T cells from blood.

CDR3 sequence (DNA): TGTGCCAGCAGTTACGACCGGAGCTACGAGCAGTACTTC. Encoded protein: CASSYDRSYEQYF. The chain uses TRBV6-5 and TRBJ2-7; D is undetermined. The CDR3 consists of 13 residues. The germline V gene encodes CDR1 MNHEY and CDR2 SVGAGI. Trimming stripped 2 bases from V and 3 bases from J, with 8 bases between.